This TCR beta chain was obtained from a study of T-cell memory formation after mild COVID-19. TCRdb ran MiXCR on the 5' RACE reads and lists one entry per CDR3 protein. The table records roughly 110,000 distinct CDR3 sequences, about 15% of them present only once. This clonotype has more than one count but fewer than ten. The origin of this receptor is an adult woman who had mild COVID-19 (a few samples of this study predate the infection). Cell type and time point are not known. Sequenced sample: PBMCs or a T cell subset sorted from them (not recorded which).

CDR3 coding DNA: TGTGCCAGCAGCTTAGGCCTAGCGGGAGGATTTCAAGAGACCCAGTACTTC. Translated, it gives CASSLGLAGGFQETQYF. V gene TRBV7-9 combines with J gene TRBJ2-5; 11 bases match TRBD2. The CDR3 extends over 17 amino acids. Germline CDR1 reads SEHNR; CDR2 reads FQNEAQ (reference sequence). The junction had 6 bases not matched to a gene; V was cut back by 1 base and J by 2 bases.